These T cell receptor beta chains were read from a single sample in a study of cytomegalovirus exposure and HLA in healthy donors. The protocol was immunoSEQ multiplex PCR, while the TCRdb copy is restricted to in-frame clones and leaves out a portion. The data contain approximately 120,000 clones, approximately 91% of them seen just once; the ten biggest clones take up approximately 2%. Sequenced input: PBMCs. All receptors come from a young woman in good health and CMV-seronegative. Each CDR3 is given with its conserved first and last residue. Each record gives: clone size, D gene, V gene, J gene, CDR3 DNA, CDR3 protein. A D gene is named only where the DNA matches it firmly. Clone size is shown for a subset of rows, as once, few, many or a class of expanded clone.

NA	NA	TRBV6-1	TRBJ2-7	TGTGCCAGCAGCCTCGCCCGGGGAGCCGAGCAGTACTTC	CASSLARGAEQYF
NA	NA	TRBV15	TRBJ1-4	TGTGCCACCAGCGGGGGGGGACGTGAAAAACTGTTTTTT	CATSGGGREKLFF
NA	NA	TRBV5-4	TRBJ1-6	TGTGCCAGCAGCCCACAGCAGCTTAATTCACCCCTCCACTTT	CASSPQQLNSPLHF
NA	NA	TRBV18	TRBJ2-5	TGTGCCAGCTCACCACCACCCGTACTCCAGGGGATCCAAGAGACCCAGTACTTC	CASSPPPVLQGIQETQYF
NA	NA	TRBV27	TRBJ2-5	TGTGCCAGCAGTAAAAACCGGGAGACCCAGTACTTC	CASSKNRETQYF
once	NA	TRBV29-1	TRBJ2-3	TGCAGCGTCGTGGGGGCTGTGGAGTCAGATACGCAGTATTTT	CSVVGAVESDTQYF
NA	TRBD2	TRBV9	TRBJ2-3	TGTGCCAGCAGCGCCGGACTAGCCAGCACAGATACGCAGTATTTT	CASSAGLASTDTQYF
NA	TRBD2	TRBV5-4	TRBJ2-7	TGTGCCAGCAGCTTGGAGATACTAAGCGGGAGTGATGACGAGCAGTACTTC	CASSLEILSGSDDEQYF
NA	TRBD2	TRBV5-1	TRBJ2-3	TGCGCCAGCAGCTTATTAGCGGGGGCCGAATTCACAGATACGCAGTATTTT	CASSLLAGAEFTDTQYF
once	NA	TRBV30	TRBJ2-3	TGTGCCTGGAGCTGGGGAGGGGGGGGGACAGATACGCAGTATTTT	CAWSWGGGGTDTQYF
NA	NA	TRBV28	TRBJ2-7	TGTGCCAGCAGAAACAGCAGGGGTCCGAGGGAGGAGCAGTACTTC	CASRNSRGPREEQYF
NA	TRBD2	TRBV29-1	TRBJ2-5	TGCAGCGTTCAGCGGCGGGGGACGGAGACCCAGTACTTC	CSVQRRGTETQYF
NA	TRBD1	TRBV2	TRBJ2-7	TGTGCCAGCAGTGTCACCCAGGGGGCATGGGAGCAGTACTTC	CASSVTQGAWEQYF
NA	NA	TRBV28	TRBJ1-3	TGTGCCAGCAGTTACGACCCACGGAGCTCTGGAAACACCATATATTTT	CASSYDPRSSGNTIYF
NA	TRBD2	TRBV27	TRBJ2-3	TGTGCCAGCAGTAGCAGGGAGGGGAGGACAGATACGCAGTATTTT	CASSSREGRTDTQYF
NA	TRBD2	TRBV4-1	TRBJ2-5	TGCGCCAGCAGCCAAGGAGAGGACCTAGCGGTACAAGAGACCCAGTACTTC	CASSQGEDLAVQETQYF
NA	TRBD1	TRBV4-3	TRBJ1-2	TGCGCCAGCAGCCAACAGGGGGCAGAGGGCTACACCTTC	CASSQQGAEGYTF
NA	NA	TRBV19	TRBJ2-3	TGTGCCAGTAGTGAGGCTAGCGGCACAGATACGCAGTATTTT	CASSEASGTDTQYF
NA	TRBD2	TRBV19	TRBJ2-1	TGTGCCAGTACTAGCGGGGCTAGCTCCTACAATGAGCAGTTCTTC	CASTSGASSYNEQFF
NA	NA	TRBV5-4	TRBJ1-1	TGTGCCAGCAGCTTGAGAGGATACACTGAAGCTTTCTTT	CASSLRGYTEAFF
NA	TRBD1	TRBV19	TRBJ1-1	TGTGCCAGTAGTAAACCAGGGGGTCAGAGGAACACTGAAGCTTTCTTT	CASSKPGGQRNTEAFF
NA	NA	TRBV6-4	TRBJ2-1	TGTGCCAGCAGTGACCGGTACAATGAGCAGTTCTTC	CASSDRYNEQFF
NA	NA	TRBV5-1	TRBJ2-7	TGCGCCAGCAGCTTTGGAACCCGGGGAGAGCAGTACTTC	CASSFGTRGEQYF
NA	NA	TRBV15	TRBJ1-4	TGTGCCACCAGCAGAGCTTCCGGTCTCCTTAATTTT	CATSRASGLLNF
NA	NA	TRBV5-1	TRBJ1-4	TGCGCCAGCAGCAAGAGAGGCGGGGGCGCAGGGGAAAAACTGTTTTTT	CASSKRGGGAGEKLFF
NA	TRBD1	TRBV19	TRBJ2-7	TGTGCGGCACAGGGGGCAGGCGAGCAGTACTTC	CAAQGAGEQYF
NA	TRBD2	TRBV29-1	TRBJ2-1	TGCAGCGTTGAGGTTCGGTTGGGTCGGCGGGAGAGCGGGTTCTTC	CSVEVRLGRRESGFF
NA	NA	TRBV7-2	TRBJ2-1	TGTGCCAGCAGCCGACCTCTAGCGAAGAGCTCCTACAATGAGCAGTTCTTC	CASSRPLAKSSYNEQFF
many	NA	TRBV9	TRBJ1-6	TGTGCCAGCAGCGAAAAAGGGGTCTCCTATAATTCACCCCTCCACTTT	CASSEKGVSYNSPLHF
NA	NA	TRBV2	TRBJ2-5	TGTGCCAGCAGCGCAGGCGAAGAGACCCAGTACTTC	CASSAGEETQYF
NA	NA	TRBV7-7	TRBJ2-7	TGTGCCAGCAGCCCCGACAGAGACTACGAGCAGTACTTC	CASSPDRDYEQYF
NA	NA	TRBV4-2	TRBJ2-7	TGTGCCAGCAGCCAAGATGCTAGTATTAGTCAGTACTTC	CASSQDASISQYF
NA	NA	TRBV27	TRBJ2-7	TGTGCCAGCTCGACCTCCCTGTGGGGGGCCTACGAGCAGTACTTC	CASSTSLWGAYEQYF
NA	NA	TRBV5-4	TRBJ2-7	TGTGCCAGCAGATTGCGAGGAAACTACGAGCAGTACTTC	CASRLRGNYEQYF
NA	NA	TRBV28	TRBJ1-2	TGTGCCACTATAAAACAAGCGGGGGCCGGCTACACCTTC	CATIKQAGAGYTF
NA	NA	TRBV15	TRBJ1-2	TGTGCCACCAGCAGACGAGGACTATTCGGCTACACCTTC	CATSRRGLFGYTF
NA	NA	TRBV14	TRBJ1-2	TGTGCCAGCAGCCAAGACAGGTTTAGAGATGGCTACACCTTC	CASSQDRFRDGYTF
NA	NA	TRBV7-9	TRBJ2-1	TGTGCCAGCAGCCCCAGGGGACGAGTCAATGAGCAGTTCTTC	CASSPRGRVNEQFF
NA	NA	TRBV7-2	TRBJ2-3	TGTGCCAGCAGTCTAGGGGGTTACGGCACAGATACGCAGTATTTT	CASSLGGYGTDTQYF
NA	TRBD1	TRBV5-6	TRBJ2-6	TGTGCCAGCAGCTTAACAGGGGGAATTGCCGGGGCCAACGTCCTGACTTTC	CASSLTGGIAGANVLTF
NA	NA	TRBV7-7	TRBJ2-1	TGTGCCAGCAGCCCGAGCCCCAGGGGTCTGGGGAATGAGCAGTTCTTC	CASSPSPRGLGNEQFF
NA	NA	TRBV7-8	TRBJ1-1	TGTGCCAGCAGCTTCAGGGATGAAAACACTGAAGCTTTCTTT	CASSFRDENTEAFF
NA	NA	TRBV7-9	TRBJ2-7	TGTGCCAGCAGCTTTGGGCTTACAAGTTCCTACGAGCAGTACTTC	CASSFGLTSSYEQYF
once	NA	TRBV10-3	TRBJ2-2	TGTGCCATCAGTGAAGGCAGGGACACCTCCGAGAACACCGGGGAGCTGTTTTTT	CAISEGRDTSENTGELFF
NA	NA	TRBV4-3	TRBJ2-7	TGCGCCAGCAGCCAAGTCCTGTATTCCTACGAGCAGTACTTC	CASSQVLYSYEQYF
NA	NA	TRBV7-2	TRBJ1-4	TGTGCCAGCAGCTTTTTCGCCGGGGTAACTAATGAAAAACTGTTTTTT	CASSFFAGVTNEKLFF
NA	NA	TRBV5-4	TRBJ2-1	TGTGCCAGCAGCATAGCCTATGAGCAGTTCTTC	CASSIAYEQFF
few	NA	TRBV10-2	TRBJ2-3	TGCGCCAGCAGTGACGGCGGCGGGGGCGACACAGATACGCAGTATTTT	CASSDGGGGDTDTQYF
NA	NA	TRBV21-1	TRBJ2-7	TGTGCCAGCAGCCAACTGGGACAGGTTGGCTACGAGCAGTACTTC	CASSQLGQVGYEQYF
NA	TRBD1	TRBV2	TRBJ1-3	TGTGCCAGCAGTTCCTCGGGACAGGGGGAAGCTGGAAACACCATATATTTT	CASSSSGQGEAGNTIYF
NA	TRBD1	TRBV30	TRBJ1-2	TGTGCCTGGAGTCAGGGGGCCCAACGGGGCTATGGCTACACCTTC	CAWSQGAQRGYGYTF
NA	TRBD1	TRBV13	TRBJ1-2	TGTGCCAGCAGCTTAGGCCTTGGGACAGGGGGCCACGACTATGGCTACACCTTC	CASSLGLGTGGHDYGYTF
NA	NA	TRBV7-3	TRBJ2-1	TGTGCCAGCAGCTCCGCTAACAATGAGCAGTTCTTC	CASSSANNEQFF
NA	TRBD2	TRBV2	TRBJ2-3	TGTGCCAGCAGAGTAGGGCTAGCGGGGGGCCAACGAGATACGCAGTATTTT	CASRVGLAGGQRDTQYF
NA	NA	TRBV7-3	TRBJ2-3	TGTGCCAGCAGCTACGGACAGCCCAGCACAGATACGCAGTATTTT	CASSYGQPSTDTQYF